These 12 T cell receptor beta chains originate from one sample sequenced in a study of CXCR3-negative and CXCR3-positive naive CD8 T cells. The method, 5' RACE with UMI labels, was used to prepare the TRB cDNA libraries. From its re-call of the 5' RACE reads, TCRdb lists each CDR3 protein once, without DNA. The listing records 43,000 or so distinct CDR3 sequences. The specimen sequenced was memory CD8+ T cells from blood. These receptors all stem from a human donor in good health. Some clones in this sample may be carry-over from other donors' samples.

The rearrangement uses TRBV3-1 and TRBJ1-5; TCRdb indicates TRBD1, and absent DNA this call remains unverified. Germline CDR1 reads LGHDT; CDR2 reads YNNKEL (reference sequence). The CDR3 extends over 12 amino acids. The CDR3 reads CASSHGGQPQHF.

The chain recombines TRBV4-2 with TRBJ2-2; the D call of TRBD1 rests on TCRdb alone, since no DNA is present to check it. Looked up from germline, CDR1 is LGHNA and CDR2 is YNFKEQ. The CDR3 is 18 amino acids. This CDR3 is CASSQDSWRGVPAGELFF.

CDR3 loop: CASSFRGAFTEAFF. J is TRBJ1-1 and V is TRBV5-1; the D call from TCRdb, TRBD1, cannot be confirmed without DNA. The CDR3 length is 14 residues. Germline V gene lookup returns CDR1 SGHRS and CDR2 YFSETQ.

The chain is built from TRBV12-3 or TRBV12-4 and TRBJ2-2. This CDR3 is built from 15 residues. Here the CDR3 reads CASSFLGTNTGELFF.

The chain links TRBV11-2 to TRBJ1-1; the TCRdb call, TRBD1, lacks DNA for checking. This CDR3 has 16 residues. Germline V gene lookup returns CDR1 SGHAT and CDR2 FQNNGV. CDR3 sequence: CASSLWWGRGIPEAFF.

Its frequency marks this clonotype as medium-sized (0.01 to 0.1%). This rearrangement joins TRBV7-2 to TRBJ2-1. The CDR3 contains 15 residues. Germline V gene sequence: CDR1 SGHTA, CDR2 FQGNSA. The CDR3 region is CASSLASEVYNEQFF.

V is TRBV9 and J is TRBJ2-1. The V gene's germline CDR1 is SGDLS and CDR2 YYNGEE. The CDR3 spans 14 residues. This CDR3 reads CASSLGIRGNEQFF.

The J gene is TRBJ2-5, the V gene TRBV4-1; as DNA is missing, the TRBD1 call by TCRdb cannot be tested. CDR1 and CDR2 (germline): MGHRA, YSYEKL. The CDR3 totals 14 residues. The CDR3 here is CASSPGANQETQYF.

The chain uses TRBV12-3 or TRBV12-4 and TRBJ2-6. The CDR3 has 15 amino acids. CDR3: CASSRPGSGANVLTF.

J is TRBJ1-2 and V is TRBV7-9. Germline assignment: CDR1 SEHNR and CDR2 FQNEAQ (reference sequence). The CDR3 is 15 amino acids. The CDR3 loop is CASSLASSPPQGYTF.

The V and J genes are TRBV28 and TRBJ2-3; TCRdb's D call of TRBD1 is untestable without DNA. This CDR3 spans 14 amino acids. In germline, CDR1 is MDHEN, CDR2 SYDVKM. CDR3 residues: CASSPRGPTDTQYF.

This chain uses TRBV7-9 with TRBJ1-5; the TCRdb call, TRBD1, lacks DNA for checking. Germline V gene lookup returns CDR1 SEHNR and CDR2 FQNEAQ (reference sequence). The CDR3 contains 15 residues. CDR3 in amino acids: CASSLGPQGNQPQHF.